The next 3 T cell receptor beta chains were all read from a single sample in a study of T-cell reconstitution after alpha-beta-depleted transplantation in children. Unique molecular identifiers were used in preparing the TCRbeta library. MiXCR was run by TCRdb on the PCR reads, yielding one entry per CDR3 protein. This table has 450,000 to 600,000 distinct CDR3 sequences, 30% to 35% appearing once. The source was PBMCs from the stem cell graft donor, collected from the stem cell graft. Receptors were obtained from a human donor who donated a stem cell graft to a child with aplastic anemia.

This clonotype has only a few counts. The CDR3 spells CSATGSSYGYTF. CDR3 in DNA: TGCAGTGCTACGGGAAGCTCCTATGGCTACACCTTC. The chain joins TRBV20-1 to TRBJ1-2; D is unresolved. V lost 4 bases and J lost 4, with 10 bases in between. The CDR3 runs to 12 residues. Germline CDR1 DFQATT, CDR2 SNEGSKA (reference sequence).

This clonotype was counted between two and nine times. The CDR3 protein is CASSGLRDRGTGNTIYF. Written as DNA, the CDR3 is TGTGCCAGCAGTGGCCTCCGGGACAGGGGAACAGGAAACACCATATATTTT. V gene TRBV2 combines with J gene TRBJ1-3, with 10 bases aligning to TRBD1. Germline CDR1 and CDR2: SNHLY and FYNNEI. The CDR3 contains 17 residues. Trimming at V came to 4 bases and at J to 4 bases, leaving 10 bases not matched to a gene.

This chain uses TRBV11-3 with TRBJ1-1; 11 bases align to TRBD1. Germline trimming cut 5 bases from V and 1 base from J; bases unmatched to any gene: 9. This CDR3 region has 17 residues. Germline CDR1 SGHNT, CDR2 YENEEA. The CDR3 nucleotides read TGTGCCAGCAGCGCCGGACAGGGGGCCGTGCCGAACACTGAAGCTTTCTTT. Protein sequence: CASSAGQGAVPNTEAFF.